This TCR beta chain was obtained from a study of blood T cell repertoires in COVID-19. Overall study: Whether acute or convalescent, the COVID-19 samples came from the United States, Italy and Spain. T cells, B-cell-depleted T cells, or PBMCs provided the cDNA or gDNA that served as material.

Per the original methods: Amplifying reference gene primers gave estimates of nucleated cell counts. The method was immunoSEQ multiplex PCR; TCRdb's version includes in-frame clones alone and lacks a portion of them. V and J calls and clone size are those listed in that table; D and trimming were worked out from the DNA. The profile shows some 46,000 clones, around 90% of them singletons. The CDR3 covers 15 residues. J was trimmed by 0 bases and V by 2 bases; bases with no gene match: 2. Germline CDR1 ENHRY, CDR2 SYGVKD. The chain has TRBV10-3 and TRBJ2-3, with 7 bases matching TRBD2. The receptor was isolated from a man aged 45-65 years with acute or convalescent COVID-19. The sequencing input was peripheral blood. CDR3 DNA sequence: TGTGCCATCAGTGAGGGGAGGGGTAGCACAGATACGCAGTATTTT. It translates to CAISEGRGSTDTQYF.